The clone carrying this T cell receptor beta chain was detected once. This specimen belongs to a study of blood T cell repertoires in COVID-19. In the study overall: Specimens from acute and convalescent COVID-19 originated in the United States, Italy and Spain. PBMCs, B-cell-depleted T cells, or T cells provided the cDNA or gDNA that made up the material.

Per the study methods: Estimation of nucleated cell counts was performed using reference gene primer amplification. Repertoires were generated with immunoSEQ multiplex PCR, while TCRdb's copy carries only in-frame clones and drops some. The DNA gave D and trimming, while V, J and clone size come from that table. In the table there are approximately 97,000 clones, about 85% of which are singletons. The V gene's germline CDR1 is KGHSH and CDR2 LQKENI. CDR3 length equals 14 residues. Trimming stripped 8 bases from V and 0 bases from J, with 12 bases between. The sequencing input was peripheral blood. The chain has TRBV18 and TRBJ2-3; D possibly corresponds to TRBD1 (5 bases). The receptor was derived from a man over 45 with active COVID-19. DNA for the CDR3: TGTGCCAGCCACAGGAACTCTAGCACAGATACGCAGTATTTT. It codes for CASHRNSSTDTQYF.